A selection of T cell receptor beta chains follows, all from one sample in a study of read filtering for tumor transcriptome and immune sequencing. TCRdb independently ran MiXCR on the reads; one entry per CDR3 protein. The repertoire holds around 38,000 distinct CDR3 sequences, with around 15% as singletons. Material for sequencing was a population of CD138-negative cells sorted from bone marrow. The receptors stem from a donor aged 40 or over with multiple myeloma. Both conserved end residues are part of each CDR3. The D gene is left open where the match is weak. A clone size is listed for some rows: how often the clone was seen (once, few, many), or a class if it is expanded.

abundance | d_gene | j_gene | v_gene | len | CDR3nt | CDR3aa
many | . | TRBJ2-7 | TRBV5-6 | 14 | TGTGCCAGCAGCTTAGGGCAGGGGTCATACGAGCAGTACTTC | CASSLGQGSYEQYF
. | . | TRBJ2-1 | TRBV28 | 14 | TGTGCCAGCAACTCCCCGGGATCCTACAGTGAGCAGTTCTTC | CASNSPGSYSEQFF
many | . | TRBJ2-7 | TRBV5-1 | 12 | TGCGCCAGCAGCTTGGACAACTACGAGCAGTACTTC | CASSLDNYEQYF
many | . | TRBJ2-1 | TRBV6-1 | 16 | TGTGCCAGCAGTGAAGCAATAGTGGGGATATACAATGAGCAGTTCTTC | CASSEAIVGIYNEQFF
many | TRBD2 | TRBJ2-1 | TRBV29-1 | 15 | TGCAGCGTTGAAGATGGACTAGCGGGAAGCGGTGAGCAGTTCTTC | CSVEDGLAGSGEQFF
. | . | TRBJ2-1 | TRBV28 | 15 | TGTGCCAGCGGCCCCGGGGCTAGCGTCTACAACGAGCAGTTCTTC | CASGPGASVYNEQFF
many | . | TRBJ2-7 | TRBV29-1 | 13 | TGCAGCGTTGAAGCGGCCGGCTCCTACGAGCAGTACTTC | CSVEAAGSYEQYF
many | TRBD1 | TRBJ2-1 | TRBV4-1 | 16 | TGCGCCAGCAGCCAAGGGACAGGGGGCTTCTACAATGAGCAGTTCTTC | CASSQGTGGFYNEQFF
many | . | TRBJ1-1 | TRBV15 | 15 | TGTGCCACCAGCAGAGATATAGCAGGGAACACTGAAGCTTTCTTT | CATSRDIAGNTEAFF
many | . | TRBJ1-2 | TRBV20-1 | 15 | TGCAGTGCTAGAGTGGACAGTCGCATTAACTATGGCTACACCTTC | CSARVDSRINYGYTF
many | . | TRBJ2-7 | TRBV28 | 14 | TGTGCCAGCAGTTTCGCGGGACGACGCTACGAGCAGTACTTC | CASSFAGRRYEQYF
many | TRBD1 | TRBJ1-4 | TRBV20-1 | 13 | TGCAGTGCTCTGGACAGGGAGTATGGAAAACTGTTTTTT | CSALDREYGKLFF
few | . | TRBJ2-1 | TRBV29-1 | 11 | TGCAGCGTTGTGGGGGCCCCTGAGCAGTTCTTC | CSVVGAPEQFF
many | . | TRBJ2-2 | TRBV5-1 | 16 | TGCGCCAGCAGCAGACAGGGACTCCTGAACACCGGGGAGCTGTTTTTT | CASSRQGLLNTGELFF
. | . | TRBJ2-7 | TRBV18 | 14 | TGTGCCGGCTCACCACCGCGAGCGACCTACGAGCAGTACTTC | CAGSPPRATYEQYF
many | . | TRBJ2-7 | TRBV29-1 | 13 | TGCAGCGTTGGTCGGGCGAGCTCCTACGAGCAGTACTTC | CSVGRASSYEQYF
many | . | TRBJ2-7 | TRBV5-1 | 11 | TGCGCCAGCAGCGATAACTACGAGCAGTACTTC | CASSDNYEQYF